These T cell receptor beta chains were read from a single sample in a study of T-cell memory formation after mild COVID-19. TCRdb reprocessed the 5' RACE reads with MiXCR, giving one entry per CDR3 protein. Found here are under 450,000 distinct CDR3 sequences, 20% to 25% of them singletons; the top ten hold 21%. The sample was PBMCs or a T cell subset sorted from them (not recorded which). All receptors derive from a man aged 18 to 35 who had mild COVID-19 (a few samples of this study predate the infection). Cell type and time point are not known. Both conserved end residues are part of each CDR3. The D gene is left open where the match is weak. Rows give clone size only sometimes, using once, few, many, or a class for an expanded clone.

NA TRBJ2-5 TRBV20-1 NA CSAREGTGGETQYF TGCAGTGCTAGAGAGGGCACCGGGGGAGAGACCCAGTACTTC
NA TRBJ1-2 TRBV6-5 NA CASTLRGGGTNYGYTF TGTGCCAGCACTCTCCGGGGGGGTGGAACTAACTATGGCTACACCTTC
many TRBJ1-2 TRBV7-9 TRBD1 CASSLTGGGYTF TGTGCCAGCAGCTTGACAGGGGGTGGCTACACCTTC
many TRBJ2-2 TRBV5-1 NA CASSFSTGELFF TGCGCCAGCAGCTTTAGCACCGGGGAGCTGTTTTTT
NA TRBJ2-5 TRBV5-1 TRBD1 CASSLDRAHPQYF TGCGCCAGCAGTTTGGACAGGGCCCACCCCCAGTACTTC
NA TRBJ2-1 TRBV5-4 TRBD2 CASSFKRGDYEQFF TGTGCCAGCAGCTTCAAGCGGGGGGACTATGAGCAGTTCTTC
NA TRBJ2-3 TRBV20-1 NA CSARIDRPPLSDTQYF TGCAGTGCTAGAATTGACCGCCCGCCCCTATCAGATACGCAGTATTTT
NA TRBJ1-4 TRBV7-3 NA CASSLGSGPGEKLFF TGTGCCAGCAGCTTAGGTTCGGGACCTGGTGAAAAACTGTTTTTT
few TRBJ1-2 TRBV24-1 NA CATRPGADSNYGYTF TGTGCCACCAGGCCCGGGGCGGATTCTAACTATGGCTACACCTTC
few TRBJ2-7 TRBV5-1 TRBD2 CASSAGLAGEDEQYF TGCGCCAGCAGCGCGGGACTAGCGGGGGAGGACGAGCAGTACTTC
few TRBJ2-4 TRBV11-2 TRBD1 CASSPDRVNIQYF TGTGCCAGCAGCCCTGACAGGGTTAACATTCAGTACTTC
NA TRBJ1-1 TRBV12-3/TRBV12-4 NA CASSVREAAEAFF TGTGCCAGCAGTGTCAGGGAGGCCGCTGAAGCTTTCTTT
NA TRBJ2-3 TRBV4-3 TRBD2 CASSQEGAGITDTQYF TGCGCCAGCAGCCAAGAGGGAGCGGGGATCACAGATACGCAGTATTTT
NA TRBJ2-5 TRBV19 TRBD1 CASSHRQGFGEETQYF TGTGCCAGTAGTCACCGACAGGGTTTCGGGGAAGAGACCCAGTACTTC
NA TRBJ1-4 TRBV6-6 NA CASRRTENEKLFF TGTGCCAGCAGAAGGACAGAAAATGAAAAACTGTTTTTT
NA TRBJ2-3 TRBV20-1 TRBD1 CSATGAGQGGDTQYF TGCAGTGCTACCGGAGCGGGACAGGGCGGAGATACGCAGTATTTT
few TRBJ1-2 TRBV4-1 NA CASSQVGATNYGYTF TGCGCCAGCAGCCAAGTAGGCGCAACTAACTATGGCTACACCTTC
many TRBJ2-1 TRBV12-3/TRBV12-4 NA CASSFPLWSSYNEQFF TGTGCCAGCAGTTTCCCCCTTTGGAGCTCCTACAATGAGCAGTTCTTC
few TRBJ1-1 TRBV10-3 NA CAIGAATMNTEAFF TGTGCCATCGGGGCGGCCACGATGAACACTGAAGCTTTCTTT
few TRBJ2-5 TRBV7-2 NA CASSLATPPLGTQYF TGTGCCAGCAGCTTAGCGACCCCACCCCTCGGGACCCAGTACTTC
few TRBJ2-7 TRBV5-1 NA CASSLAPHSYEQYF TGCGCCAGCAGCTTGGCCCCCCACTCCTACGAGCAGTACTTC
NA TRBJ2-2 TRBV6-4 NA CASSPEMATGELFF TGTGCCAGCAGTCCAGAGATGGCCACCGGGGAGCTGTTTTTT
NA TRBJ2-2 TRBV6-6 NA CASIGPYTGELFF TGTGCCAGTATCGGGCCCTACACCGGGGAGCTGTTTTTT
few TRBJ2-7 TRBV5-1 NA CASKGTEASYEQYF TGCGCCAGCAAGGGGACGGAGGCCTCCTACGAGCAGTACTTC
few TRBJ1-1 TRBV12-3/TRBV12-4 TRBD1 CASTTDRGTEAFF TGTGCCAGCACCACGGACAGGGGTACTGAAGCTTTCTTT
NA TRBJ2-3 TRBV7-3 TRBD2 CASSAGTRIDTQYF TGTGCCAGCAGCGCAGGGACTAGAATAGATACGCAGTATTTT
NA TRBJ1-2 TRBV20-1 NA CSAMLRMGNYGYTF TGCAGTGCTATGCTTCGTATGGGGAACTATGGCTACACCTTC
NA TRBJ2-2 TRBV24-1 NA CATSDSGRNTGELFF TGTGCCACCAGTGATTCGGGACGGAACACCGGGGAGCTGTTTTTT
few TRBJ2-1 TRBV20-1 TRBD2 CSARDPRLAGGLEQFF TGCAGTGCTAGAGATCCCAGACTAGCGGGGGGGCTTGAGCAGTTCTTC
NA TRBJ1-2 TRBV6-2/TRBV6-3 NA CASYHGYTF TGTGCCAGCTACCATGGCTACACCTTC
few TRBJ1-2 TRBV11-1 NA CASSLGPTGRGYTF TGTGCCAGCAGCTTAGGCCCGACAGGACGTGGCTACACCTTC
few TRBJ2-3 TRBV5-1 TRBD1 CASRRTGTSTDTQYF TGCGCCAGCCGCCGGACAGGGACTAGCACAGATACGCAGTATTTT
many TRBJ1-4 TRBV5-1 NA CASSLVGTTNEKLFF TGCGCCAGCAGCTTGGTCGGGACAACTAATGAAAAACTGTTTTTT
NA TRBJ1-2 TRBV28 NA CASSLPNGKYGYTF TGTGCCAGCAGTTTGCCGAACGGGAAGTATGGCTACACCTTC
many TRBJ2-2 TRBV7-3 NA CASSPTGLTGELFF TGTGCCAGCAGCCCTACGGGGCTGACCGGGGAGCTGTTTTTT
few TRBJ2-3 TRBV3-1 TRBD2 CASSQDARGGPWDTQYF TGTGCCAGCAGCCAAGACGCGCGGGGGGGGCCCTGGGATACGCAGTATTTT
few TRBJ2-3 TRBV28 TRBD2 CASSLQRGVDTQYF TGTGCCAGCAGTTTACAGCGGGGAGTAGATACGCAGTATTTT
few TRBJ1-5 TRBV10-1 NA CASSESSGPQHF TGCGCCAGCAGTGAGTCGAGTGGGCCCCAGCATTTT
few TRBJ2-3 TRBV9 TRBD2 CASSGALAGITDTQYF TGTGCCAGCAGCGGGGCGCTAGCGGGGATCACAGATACGCAGTATTTT
many TRBJ2-3 TRBV6-2/TRBV6-3 NA CASSYADTQYF TGTGCCAGCAGTTACGCAGATACGCAGTATTTT
NA TRBJ1-5 TRBV6-2/TRBV6-3 NA CASSSGSWSAQHF TGTGCCAGCAGCTCCGGCAGCTGGTCGGCCCAGCATTTT
NA TRBJ2-7 TRBV10-3 NA CAISPGADEQYF TGTGCCATCAGCCCCGGGGCAGACGAGCAGTACTTC
few TRBJ2-5 TRBV20-1 NA CSAPGGGETQYF TGCAGTGCTCCTGGAGGGGGGGAGACCCAGTACTTC
NA TRBJ2-1 TRBV7-8 TRBD2 CASSFRTSGVYNEQFF TGTGCCAGCAGCTTCAGGACTAGCGGGGTATACAATGAGCAGTTCTTC
few TRBJ2-5 TRBV20-1 TRBD2 CSARPTGLAPYQETQYF TGCAGTGCTAGACCTACTGGACTAGCGCCGTACCAAGAGACCCAGTACTTC
NA TRBJ2-2 TRBV6-4 NA CASSDSEGNTGELFF TGTGCCAGCAGTGACTCGGAAGGGAACACCGGGGAGCTGTTTTTT
NA TRBJ1-1 TRBV5-1 NA CASTTDHMGRNTEAFF TGCGCCAGCACCACCGACCACATGGGACGGAACACTGAAGCTTTCTTT
NA TRBJ2-7 TRBV10-1 NA CASSESRTNSYEQYF TGCGCCAGCAGTGAGTCCCGGACGAACTCCTACGAGCAGTACTTC
few TRBJ1-6 TRBV5-1 NA CASSLAGGIDTPLHF TGCGCCAGCAGCTTGGCGGGGGGAATTGATACACCCCTCCACTTT